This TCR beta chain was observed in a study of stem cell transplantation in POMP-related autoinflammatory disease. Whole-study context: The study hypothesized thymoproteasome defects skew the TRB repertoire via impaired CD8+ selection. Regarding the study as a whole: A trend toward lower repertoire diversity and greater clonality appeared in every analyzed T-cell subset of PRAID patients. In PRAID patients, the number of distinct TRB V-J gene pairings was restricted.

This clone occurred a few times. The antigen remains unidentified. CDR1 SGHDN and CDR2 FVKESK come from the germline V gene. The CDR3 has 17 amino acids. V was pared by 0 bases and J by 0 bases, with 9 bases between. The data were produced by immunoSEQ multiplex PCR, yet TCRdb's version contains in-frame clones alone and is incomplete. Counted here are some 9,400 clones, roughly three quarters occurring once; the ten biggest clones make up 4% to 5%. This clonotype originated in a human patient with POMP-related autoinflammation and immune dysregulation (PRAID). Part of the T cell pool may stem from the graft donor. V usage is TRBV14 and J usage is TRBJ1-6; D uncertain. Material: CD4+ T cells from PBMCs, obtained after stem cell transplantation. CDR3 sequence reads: CASSQDYRSSYNSPLHF. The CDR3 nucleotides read TGTGCCAGCAGCCAAGACTACAGAAGCTCCTATAATTCACCCCTCCACTTT. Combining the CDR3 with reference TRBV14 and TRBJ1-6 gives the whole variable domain EAGVTQFPSHSVIEKGQTVTLRCDPISGHDNLYWYRRVMGKEIKFLLHFVKESKQDESGMPNNRFLAERTGGTYSTLKVQPAELEDSGVYFCASSQDYRSSYNSPLHFGNGTRLTVT.